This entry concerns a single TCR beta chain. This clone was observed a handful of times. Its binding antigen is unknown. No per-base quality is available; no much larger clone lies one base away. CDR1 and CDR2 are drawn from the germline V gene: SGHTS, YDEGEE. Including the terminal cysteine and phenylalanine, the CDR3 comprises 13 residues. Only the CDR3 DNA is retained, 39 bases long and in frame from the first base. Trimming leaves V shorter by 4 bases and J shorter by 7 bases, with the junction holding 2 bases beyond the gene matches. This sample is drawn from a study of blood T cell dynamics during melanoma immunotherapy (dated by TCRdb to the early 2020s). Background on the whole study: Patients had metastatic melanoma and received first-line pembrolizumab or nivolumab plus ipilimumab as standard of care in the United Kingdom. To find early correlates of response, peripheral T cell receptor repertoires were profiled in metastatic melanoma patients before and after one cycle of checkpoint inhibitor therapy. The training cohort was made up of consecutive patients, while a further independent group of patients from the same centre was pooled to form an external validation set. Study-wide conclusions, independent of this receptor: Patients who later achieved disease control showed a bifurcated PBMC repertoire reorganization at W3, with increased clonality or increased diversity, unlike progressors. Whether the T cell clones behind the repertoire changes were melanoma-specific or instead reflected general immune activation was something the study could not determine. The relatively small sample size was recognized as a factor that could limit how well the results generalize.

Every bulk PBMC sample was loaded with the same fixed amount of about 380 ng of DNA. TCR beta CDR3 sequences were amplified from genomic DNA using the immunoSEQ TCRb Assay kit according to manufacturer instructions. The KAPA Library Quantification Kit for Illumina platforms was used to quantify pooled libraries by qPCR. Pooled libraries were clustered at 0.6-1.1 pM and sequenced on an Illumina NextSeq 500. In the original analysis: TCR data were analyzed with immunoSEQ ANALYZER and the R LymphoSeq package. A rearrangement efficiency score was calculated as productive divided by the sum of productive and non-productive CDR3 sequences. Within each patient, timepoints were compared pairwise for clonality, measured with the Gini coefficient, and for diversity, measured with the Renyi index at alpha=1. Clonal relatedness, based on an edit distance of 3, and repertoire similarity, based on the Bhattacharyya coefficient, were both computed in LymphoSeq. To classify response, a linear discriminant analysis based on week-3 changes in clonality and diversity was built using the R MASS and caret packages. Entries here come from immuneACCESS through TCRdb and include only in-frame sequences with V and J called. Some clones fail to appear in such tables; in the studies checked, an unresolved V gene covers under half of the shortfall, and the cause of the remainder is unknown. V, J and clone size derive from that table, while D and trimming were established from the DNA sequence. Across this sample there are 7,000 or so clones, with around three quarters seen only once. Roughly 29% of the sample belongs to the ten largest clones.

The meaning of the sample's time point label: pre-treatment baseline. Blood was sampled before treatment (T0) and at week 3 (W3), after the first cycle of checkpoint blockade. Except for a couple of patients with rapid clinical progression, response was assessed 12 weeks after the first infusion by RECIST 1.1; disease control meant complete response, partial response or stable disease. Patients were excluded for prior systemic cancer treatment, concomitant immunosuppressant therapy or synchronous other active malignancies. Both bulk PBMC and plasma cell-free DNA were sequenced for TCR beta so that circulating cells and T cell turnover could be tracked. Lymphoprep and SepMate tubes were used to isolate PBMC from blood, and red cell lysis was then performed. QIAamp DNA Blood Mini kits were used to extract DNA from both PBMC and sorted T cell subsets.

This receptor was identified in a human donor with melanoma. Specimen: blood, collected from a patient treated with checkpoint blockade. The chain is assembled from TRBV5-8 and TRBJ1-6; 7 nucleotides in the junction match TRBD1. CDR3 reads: CASSLGQNSPLHF. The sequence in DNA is TGTGCCAGCAGCCTGGGACAGAATTCACCCCTCCACTTT.